Each of the 30 T cell receptor beta chains below was sequenced from the same sample in a study of brain metastases from non-small cell lung cancer (dated 2019 in TCRdb). The library relied on the immunoSEQ multiplex PCR assay. TCRdb stores this immuneACCESS table with in-frame sequences only. Part of the clones is absent; in the studies checked, under half of the shortfall reflects unresolved V genes, and no reason is known for the rest. This sample lists 2,500 to 3,000 clones; under 85% were detected once. The ten top clones hold roughly 4% of the sample. The sample consisted of primary lung tumor tissue. The sample's cell subset or site, from its label and the paper: primary lung tumor paired with brain metastasis. The receptor source for this set is a donor at least 40 years old with non-small cell lung cancer.

This clone was recorded once. The same CDR3 also results from other DNA sequences found in this sample. This chain uses TRBV7-2 with TRBJ2-7; TRBD1 matches at 10 bases. Germline assignment: CDR1 SGHTA and CDR2 FQGNSA. V gave up 5 bases and J gave up 2 bases; unmatched junction bases: 6. This CDR3 region has 15 residues. The CDR3 sequence: CASSQRGTGAYEQYF. CDR3 nucleotides: TGTGCCAGCAGCCAACGGGGGACAGGGGCCTACGAGCAGTACTTC.

V and J are TRBV30 and TRBJ1-6, with 9 bases aligning to TRBD1. The germline CDR1 and CDR2 sequences are GTSNPN and SVGIG (reference sequence). V was clipped by 1 base and J by 8 bases; unmatched bases: 6. The CDR3 loop spans 15 amino acids. The CDR3 reads CAWSALQGADSPLHF. CDR3 nucleotide sequence: TGTGCCTGGAGTGCGTTACAGGGGGCGGATTCACCCCTCCACTTT.

This clone was counted once. This rearrangement joins TRBV18 to TRBJ1-2, with D perhaps TRBD1 (5 bases). This CDR3 has 16 residues. Germline CDR1 and CDR2: KGHSH and LQKENI. Trimming pared 3 bases from V and 6 bases from J, leaving 20 bases between. The CDR3: CASSPSRGVGSDGYTF. The CDR3 DNA reads TGTGCCAGCTCACCTTCGAGGGGAGTTGGGTCGGATGGCTACACCTTC.

The rearrangement links TRBV11-1 to TRBJ1-2, with TRBD1 matching over 9 bases. The CDR3 spans 13 residues. Germline CDR1 reads SGHAT; CDR2 reads FQDESV (reference sequence). Trimming at V came to 5 bases and at J to 10 bases, leaving 8 bases not matched to a gene. In DNA form, the CDR3 reads TGTGCCAGCAGCCGGCGGGACAGGGAGGACTACACCTTC. Its protein product is CASSRRDREDYTF.

The V call is TRBV18, the J call TRBJ2-1, with D maybe TRBD2 (6 bases). Trimming took 6 bases from V and 7 from J, leaving 13 bases between them. The CDR3 extends over 13 amino acids. Germline V gene sequence: CDR1 KGHSH, CDR2 LQKENI. CDR3 DNA sequence: TGTGCCAGCTCCCCCGGGGGTGGGAATGAGCAGTTCTTC. Protein sequence: CASSPGGGNEQFF.

The chain joins TRBV18 to TRBJ2-3; no firm D call. The CDR3 is made up of 12 amino acids. Germline V gene data show CDR1 as KGHSH and CDR2 as LQKENI. V lost 4 bases and J lost 4, with 6 bases in between. The CDR3 DNA reads as TGTGCCAGCTCACAGGGCTCAGATACGCAGTATTTT. Residues: CASSQGSDTQYF.

A word on this clone: At the DNA level, this CDR3 is encoded by other sequences in the same sample as well. The chain has TRBV6-5 and TRBJ1-2; D is uncertain. Germline CDR1 and CDR2: MNHEY and SVGAGI. V was cut by 5 bases and J by 4 bases, with 14 bases left in between. The CDR3 consists of 14 residues. CDR3 DNA sequence: TGTGCCAGCAGTACCCTCGAGGAGTCCTATGGCTACACCTTC. Translated, it gives CASSTLEESYGYTF.

This clone was observed a handful of times. The J gene is TRBJ1-2, the V gene TRBV5-4; D uncertain. Deletions cut 4 bases from V and 7 bases from J, with 11 bases between. Germline loops: CDR1 SGHNT, CDR2 YYREEE (reference sequence). The CDR3 is 12 residues long. CDR3 DNA sequence: TGTGCCAGCAGCCTTGGAGTGGGTGGCTACACCTTC. Residues: CASSLGVGGYTF.

This chain joins TRBV6-5 and TRBJ1-1, with a weak D call TRBD1 (5 bases). This CDR3 contains 14 residues. Germline CDR1 is MNHEY and CDR2 is SVGAGI. The V and J ends lost 7 bases and 2 bases respectively, with 14 bases between them. The CDR3 loop is CASTLGHLNTEAFF. CDR3 coding DNA: TGTGCCAGCACCCTCGGACACCTCAACACTGAAGCTTTCTTT.

The chain links TRBV29-1 to TRBJ1-1; D unclear. Trimming removed 5 bases at V and 1 base at J, with 11 bases between. Per germline, CDR1 SQVTM and CDR2 ANQGSEA. The CDR3 length is 13 residues. CDR3: CSVPKEGNTEAFF. As DNA, the CDR3 is TGCAGCGTTCCAAAAGAGGGGAACACTGAAGCTTTCTTT.

The rearrangement uses TRBV10-3 and TRBJ2-6; tentatively, D is TRBD2 (5 bases). CDR1 and CDR2 from the germline V gene are ENHRY and SYGVKD. CDR3 size: 15 residues. Trimming took off 0 bases at V and 3 bases at J, with 6 bases between the two ends. The CDR3 region has the DNA TGTGCCATCAGTGAGTCGGGGAGTGGGGCCAACGTCCTGACTTTC. This sequence encodes CAISESGSGANVLTF.

The CDR3 DNA is TGTGCCAGCAGCTTAGGGGGACAACTCCAAGAGACCCAGTACTTC. Its translation: CASSLGGQLQETQYF. The gene calls are TRBV11-3 and TRBJ2-5; possibly TRBD1 for D (6 bases). The length of the CDR3 is 15 residues. Germline lookup yields CDR1 SGHNT and CDR2 YENEEA. The ends were cut back, 1 base at V and 1 base at J, with 10 bases in the middle.

V and J are TRBV6-5 and TRBJ2-7, with 7 positions matching TRBD2. The length of the CDR3 is 15 residues. V was clipped by 6 bases and J by 0 bases; unmatched bases: 8. Germline values: CDR1 MNHEY, CDR2 SVGAGI. CDR3: CASSRLAPSSYEQYF. CDR3 nucleotides: TGTGCCAGCAGCCGACTAGCTCCTAGCTCCTACGAGCAGTACTTC.

Note on this clone: Germline is not matched at one junction end, which may reflect a read error. This rearrangement joins TRBV18 to TRBJ1-2; possible D gene TRBD1, 5 bases. CDR3 length: 15 residues. CDR1 is KGHSH, CDR2 LQKENI, per germline. Written as DNA, the CDR3 is TGTGTCAGCTCACCAGGGAGGCCCCCTAACTATGGCTACACCTTC. Translating gives CVSSPGRPPNYGYTF.

The DNA for the CDR3 is TGTGCCAGCAGCGGTGGGGGAAGGGGGAGCACAGATACGCAGTATTTT. Protein sequence: CASSGGGRGSTDTQYF. The chain uses TRBV5-4 and TRBJ2-3; maybe TRBD1 (6 bases). V shed 4 bases and J shed 0 bases, with 15 bases lying between them. CDR1 is SGHNT, CDR2 YYREEE, per germline (reference sequence). The CDR3 has 16 amino acids.

The chain carries TRBV2 and TRBJ2-6; D remains unclear. From germline, CDR1 is SNHLY and CDR2 FYNNEI. Trimming shortened V by 6 bases and J by 0 bases, and 6 bases separated the two germline ends. This CDR3 contains 14 residues. Here the CDR3 reads CASSPSSGANVLTF. CDR3 DNA sequence: TGTGCCAGCAGCCCAAGCTCTGGGGCCAACGTCCTGACTTTC.

The chain has TRBV5-1 and TRBJ1-1; TRBD1 agrees at 7 bases. Germline V gene lookup returns CDR1 SGHRS and CDR2 YFSETQ. After removal of 5 bases from V and 1 base from J, the junction contained 5 bases not matched to a gene. CDR3 size: 14 residues. The CDR3 coding sequence is TGCGCCAGCAGGGTGACAGGGAAGAACACTGAAGCTTTCTTT. Protein sequence: CASRVTGKNTEAFF.

This clone was detected once. V and J are TRBV19 and TRBJ1-5; unclear D gene. The length of the CDR3 is 14 residues. The germline gives CDR1 LNHDA, CDR2 SQIVND (reference sequence). V lost 5 bases to trimming and J lost 1 base, with 9 bases between them. CDR3 nucleotides: TGTGCCAGTAGTGACACCTCAAGCAATCAGCCCCAGCATTTT. Its protein product is CASSDTSSNQPQHF.

In its sample, this clone was seen once. An end of the junction does not agree with germline; a read error may underlie this. The rearrangement links TRBV27 to TRBJ1-5, with D possibly being TRBD1 (5 bases). The length of the CDR3 is 14 residues. Looked up from germline, CDR1 is MNHEY and CDR2 is SMNVEV (reference sequence). Here the CDR3 DNA reads TGTGCCAGCAGTCTAGGGGTGGGCAATCAGTCCCAGCATTTT. This codes for CASSLGVGNQSQHF.

This clone was seen a few times. The chain recombines TRBV2 with TRBJ2-5; D possibly corresponds to TRBD2 (6 bases). This CDR3 is built from 13 residues. Trimming took 6 bases from V and 2 from J, leaving 10 bases between them. CDR1 and CDR2 from the germline V gene are SNHLY and FYNNEI. CDR3 amino acids: CASSVRGQETQYF. CDR3 bases: TGTGCCAGCAGCGTCCGGGGGCAAGAGACCCAGTACTTC.

The V call is TRBV10-2, the J call TRBJ1-1, with TRBD1 as a possible D gene (6 bases). Germline V gives CDR1 WSHSY, CDR2 SAAADI. V was pared by 2 bases and J by 10 bases, with 20 bases between. The CDR3 contains 15 residues. This chain's CDR3 is CASSEAGTPTRTAFF. The CDR3 DNA follows: TGCGCCAGCAGTGAGGCCGGGACACCCACCCGGACAGCTTTCTTT.

The chain uses TRBV7-3 and TRBJ1-6; D remains unclear. With 5 bases removed from V and 4 bases from J, the gap between germline ends came to 9 bases. Germline V gene sequence: CDR1 SGHTA, CDR2 FQGTGA. This CDR3 is 14 amino acids long. DNA of the CDR3: TGTGCCAGCAGCCTGGACGGGTATAATTCACCCCTCCACTTT. Its translation is CASSLDGYNSPLHF.

With respect to this clone: The junction departs from the called germline gene at one end, perhaps through a read error. V gene TRBV6-2 or TRBV6-3 combines with J gene TRBJ2-3; D is unclear. This CDR3 has 15 amino acids. CDR1 and CDR2 (germline): MNHEY, SVGEGT. CDR3 coding DNA: TGTGTCAGCAGTTTGGTATTTCGATGGGAAGATACGCAGTATTTT. Amino acids: CVSSLVFRWEDTQYF.

The V call is TRBV5-4, the J call TRBJ1-2; 7 bases fit TRBD1. This CDR3 has 15 residues. V lost 4 bases to trimming and J lost 7 bases; unmatched junction nucleotides: 13. Germline CDR1 reads SGHNT; CDR2 reads YYREEE (reference sequence). CDR3 DNA: TGTGCCAGCAGCCCGCAGGAGGGGGCGCAGACTGGCTACACCTTC. It translates to CASSPQEGAQTGYTF.

The chain recombines TRBV7-9 with TRBJ2-2; the match to TRBD2 covers 11 bases. Germline assignment: CDR1 SEHNR and CDR2 FQNEAQ (reference sequence). The CDR3 spans 17 residues. V was clipped by 0 bases and J by 5 bases; unmatched bases: 5. CDR3 DNA sequence: TGTGCCAGCAGCTTAGCGCTAGCGGGGGGACGTACCGGGGAGCTGTTTTTT. Translation: CASSLALAGGRTGELFF.

This chain links TRBV18 with TRBJ1-2; tentative D call: TRBD1 (5 bases). Germline CDR1 and CDR2: KGHSH and LQKENI. This CDR3 has 15 amino acids. V was cut by 3 bases and J by 7 bases, with 18 bases left in between. CDR3 amino acids: CASSPLRDGSGGYTF. In nucleotides, the CDR3 is TGTGCCAGCTCACCCTTGAGGGACGGATCTGGTGGCTACACCTTC.

The chain combines TRBV6-5 with TRBJ1-1; the D gene is possibly TRBD1 (5 bases). Germline V gene data show CDR1 as MNHEY and CDR2 as SVGAGI. V was clipped by 6 bases and J by 1 base, with 9 bases between them. The CDR3 covers 13 residues. CDR3 region: CASSRDRNTEAFF. The CDR3 DNA reads TGTGCCAGCAGCCGTGACAGGAACACTGAAGCTTTCTTT.

This clone was recorded once. The chain joins TRBV27 to TRBJ2-1; tentative D call: TRBD2 (5 bases). The CDR3 extends over 12 amino acids. Germline values: CDR1 MNHEY, CDR2 SMNVEV (reference sequence). V was cut by 8 bases and J by 7 bases, with 12 bases left in between. The chain's CDR3 is CASSGSGNEQFF. CDR3 bases: TGTGCCAGCTCGGGGAGCGGAAATGAGCAGTTCTTC.

CDR3 residues: CASSLASGGSEQYF. The CDR3 DNA sequence: TGTGCCAGCAGCTTAGCGTCAGGGGGTAGCGAGCAGTACTTC. The genes are TRBV7-6 and TRBJ2-7; 7 bases map to TRBD1. The CDR3 totals 14 residues. The junction had 5 bases not matched to a gene; V was cut back by 0 bases and J by 6 bases. The V gene's germline CDR1 is SGHVS and CDR2 FNYEAQ.

This clone appeared once. The chain joins TRBV7-8 to TRBJ2-5; D is ambiguous. The germline V and J ends were trimmed by 8 bases and 4 bases, with 17 bases remaining between them. The germline V gene encodes CDR1 SGHVS and CDR2 FQNEAQ. This CDR3 is 14 amino acids long. CDR3 sequence (DNA): TGTGCCAGCCGCCAGCAAGGTGGAAGAGAGACCCAGTACTTC. Its protein is CASRQQGGRETQYF.